This TCR beta chain emerged from a study of blood T cells in healthy people across ages. The V gene end was trimmed by 5 bases and the J gene end by 7 bases; junction bases not matched to a gene: 8. The CDR3 loop spans 14 amino acids. Germline-derived CDR1 and CDR2 are SGHTA and FQGTGA. Only a few counts were recorded for this clonotype. PCR was performed a second time for about 7 to 12 cycles using a sample-barcoded 5' primer and a J-beta primer mix. TCRdb ran MiXCR on the 5' RACE reads and lists one entry per CDR3 protein. The sample has about 600,000 distinct CDR3 sequences, roughly 48% seen once. The specimen was blood. This clonotype was obtained from a man at least 80 years old in good health. The chain uses TRBV7-3 and TRBJ2-7; TRBD1 matches at 10 bases. As DNA, the CDR3 is TGTGCCAGCAGCGCCACCGGGACAGGGGAAGAGCAGTACTTC. It codes for CASSATGTGEEQYF. Looking up the rest from reference TRBV7-3 and TRBJ2-7 gives the full variable domain: GAGVSQTPSNKVTEKGKYVELRCDPISGHTALYWYRQSLGQGPEFLIYFQGTGAADDSGLPNDRFFAVRPEGSVSTLKIQRTERGDSAVYLCASSATGTGEEQYFGPGTRLTVT.